The 22 T cell receptor beta chains given below trace back to one sample, sequenced in a study of OX40 agonist ivuxolimab in advanced cancers. The method was immunoSEQ multiplex PCR; TCRdb's version includes in-frame clones alone and lacks a portion of them. In the table there are some 77,000 clones, around 83% of which are singletons. This specimen consisted of CD4+ or CD8+ T cells sorted from blood, obtained in a trial of the OX40 agonist ivuxolimab. The receptors derive from an adult with an advanced solid tumor such as melanoma, head and neck, liver or kidney cancer.

The V and J genes are TRBV5-6 and TRBJ2-7; the D gene could be TRBD1 or TRBD2 (6 bases each). Trimming stripped 3 bases from V and 3 bases from J, with 19 bases between. The CDR3 totals 16 residues. The germline gives CDR1 SGHDT, CDR2 YYEEEE. CDR3 nucleotides: TGTGCCAGCAGCTCGATAGGGCTGGCGGGACACTACGAGCAGTACTTC. It specifies CASSSIGLAGHYEQYF.

This chain joins TRBV7-3 and TRBJ2-4, with TRBD2 identical over 8 bases. Germline CDR1 reads SGHTA; CDR2 reads FQGTGA. The junction had 8 bases not matched to a gene; V was cut back by 5 bases and J by 5 bases. The CDR3 runs 15 residues. The CDR3, as DNA: TGTGCCAGCAGCCTCTCCGGGACTAGGGAAAACATTCAGTACTTC. This translates into CASSLSGTRENIQYF. Full variable domain (outside the CDR3, taken from reference TRBV7-3 and TRBJ2-4): GAGVSQTPSNKVTEKGKYVELRCDPISGHTALYWYRQSLGQGPEFLIYFQGTGAADDSGLPNDRFFAVRPEGSVSTLKIQRTERGDSAVYLCASSLSGTRENIQYFGAGTRLSVL.

The genes are TRBV7-6 and TRBJ2-7; a possible D gene is TRBD2 (5 bases). V shed 4 bases and J shed 6 bases, with 13 bases lying between them. CDR1 SGHVS and CDR2 FNYEAQ come from the germline V gene. This CDR3 has 13 amino acids. DNA for the CDR3: TGTGCCAGCAGCTCCATGTCGGGGTTCGAGCAGTACTTC. Translation gives CASSSMSGFEQYF.

V gene TRBV7-7 combines with J gene TRBJ1-2; TRBD1 matches 7 bases. The V gene's germline CDR1 is SSHAT and CDR2 FNYEAQ (reference sequence). The CDR3 loop spans 12 amino acids. V shed 4 bases, J shed 8 bases, and the junction held 4 bases outside the gene matches. The CDR3 reads CASSSTGKGYTF. The CDR3 DNA reads TGTGCCAGCAGCTCGACAGGGAAGGGCTACACCTTC.

The chain carries TRBV6-1 and TRBJ2-3; 7 positions match TRBD1. This CDR3 comprises 16 residues. Germline V gives CDR1 MNHNS, CDR2 SASEGT. The J segment lost 2 bases and the V segment lost 4 bases, leaving 9 bases of the junction unmatched. In nucleotides, the CDR3 is TGTGCCAGCAGTGTTGAGGGGGCCCGGGTCACAGATACGCAGTATTTT. It yields the protein CASSVEGARVTDTQYF.

This clone was recorded many times. This chain joins TRBV7-9 and TRBJ2-7; possibly TRBD2 for D (6 bases). V dropped 0 bases and J dropped 3 bases, with 6 bases sitting between them. The CDR3 spans 13 residues. In germline, CDR1 is SEHNR, CDR2 FQNEAQ (reference sequence). The CDR3 reads CASSLAGGYEQYF. The CDR3 DNA reads TGTGCCAGCAGCTTAGCCGGGGGCTACGAGCAGTACTTC.

This chain joins TRBV9 and TRBJ1-6, with 7 bases identical to TRBD1. The CDR3 is 15 amino acids. The germline gives CDR1 SGDLS, CDR2 YYNGEE. V was pared by 2 bases and J by 6 bases, with 5 bases of the junction left unmatched. CDR3 in DNA: TGTGCCAGCAGCGTCCGACAGGGACCTAATTCACCCCTCCACTTT. Protein sequence: CASSVRQGPNSPLHF.

This clone was detected a few times. V and J are TRBV11-2 and TRBJ2-1; perhaps TRBD1 as D (6 bases). CDR3 size: 16 residues. CDR1 and CDR2 from the germline V gene are SGHAT and FQNNGV. Between the trimmed V and J ends, which lost 5 bases and 1 base, there was a span of 15 bases. The chain's CDR3 is CASSPRTESSYNEQFF. The DNA for the CDR3 is TGTGCCAGCAGCCCCCGGACAGAGAGTTCCTACAATGAGCAGTTCTTC.

The rearrangement joins TRBV9 to TRBJ2-5, with a possible D match to TRBD1 (6 bases). This CDR3 has 14 amino acids. Germline-derived CDR1 and CDR2 are SGDLS and YYNGEE. The V end lost 3 bases, the J end lost 2 bases, and 11 bases lay between the germline ends. For the CDR3, the DNA is TGTGCCAGCAGCGCGGGGACAAGTCAAGAGACCCAGTACTTC. The encoded protein is CASSAGTSQETQYF. The variable domain in full, with the rest retrieved from reference TRBV9 and TRBJ2-5, is DSGVTQTPKHLITATGQRVTLRCSPRSGDLSVYWYQQSLDQGLQFLIQYYNGEERAKGNILERFSAQQFPDLHSELNLSSLELGDSALYFCASSAGTSQETQYFGPGTRLLVL.

This chain links TRBV18 with TRBJ2-1; 15 bases align to TRBD2. The germline CDR1 and CDR2 sequences are KGHSH and LQKENI. V shed 5 bases, J shed 10 bases, and the junction held 6 bases outside the gene matches. The CDR3 consists of 15 residues. The CDR3 DNA reads TGTGCCAGCTCAACGGGACTAGCGGGAGGAAGGGAGCAGTTCTTC. This codes for CASSTGLAGGREQFF.

The chain is built from TRBV28 and TRBJ2-1, with 13 positions matching TRBD2. Germline CDR1 reads MDHEN; CDR2 reads SYDVKM. Losses at the gene ends were 5 bases for V and 7 bases for J; bases not matched to a gene: 11. CDR3 length equals 17 residues. The CDR3 coding sequence is TGTGCCAGCAGTCCGCATACGGGACTAGCGGGAAGGAATGAGCAGTTCTTC. Translation gives CASSPHTGLAGRNEQFF.

This clone was seen just once. The J gene is TRBJ2-1, the V gene TRBV7-3; perhaps TRBD1 as D (7 bases). The CDR3 spans 15 residues. The germline V and J ends were trimmed by 0 bases and 10 bases, with 16 bases remaining between them. The germline CDR1 and CDR2 sequences are SGHTA and FQGTGA. The CDR3 region has the DNA TGTGCCAGCAGCTTAACGCTTGGAGGGGGCTACGAGCAGTTCTTC. Its translation is CASSLTLGGGYEQFF.

V and J are TRBV18 and TRBJ2-7, with 9 bases matching TRBD1. The CDR3 has 15 residues. Germline assignment: CDR1 KGHSH and CDR2 LQKENI. The V and J ends lost 3 bases and 6 bases, in that order; junction bases with no gene match: 9. For the CDR3, the DNA is TGTGCCAGCTCACCGCTCCCGGGACAGGGAGGCGAGCAGTACTTC. Its protein is CASSPLPGQGGEQYF.

J is TRBJ2-7 and V is TRBV6-6; D gene ambiguous. Germline V gene sequence: CDR1 MNHNY, CDR2 SVGAGI (reference sequence). The V end lost 5 bases, the J end lost 5 bases, and 7 bases lay between the germline ends. This CDR3 region has 11 residues. As DNA, the CDR3 is TGTGCCAGCAGTCGAGGAAACGAGCAGTACTTC. It codes for CASSRGNEQYF.

The CDR3 loop reads CASSKSTSGGFTDTQYF. Here the CDR3 DNA reads TGTGCCAGCAGCAAATCGACTAGCGGGGGTTTCACAGATACGCAGTATTTT. This chain joins TRBV11-2 and TRBJ2-3; TRBD2 matches at 12 bases. The CDR3 is 17 amino acids. J lost 2 bases, V lost 5 bases, and 8 bases had no gene match. CDR1 is SGHAT, CDR2 FQNNGV, per germline.

The table lists this clone with a count of one. The rearrangement links TRBV7-9 to TRBJ2-1; D could derive from TRBD1 or TRBD2 (5 bases each). Germline values: CDR1 SEHNR, CDR2 FQNEAQ (reference sequence). Deletions cut 3 bases from V and 5 bases from J, with 14 bases between. The CDR3 is made up of 15 amino acids. The CDR3 region has the DNA TGTGCCAGCAGCTTGGAAGGGACCCTCAACAATGAGCAGTTCTTC. This codes for CASSLEGTLNNEQFF.

This clone appeared a single time. The J gene is TRBJ1-3, the V gene TRBV18; D remains unclear. Per germline, CDR1 KGHSH and CDR2 LQKENI. Trimming removed 3 bases at V and 0 bases at J, with 9 bases between. This CDR3 spans 15 amino acids. In nucleotides, the CDR3 is TGTGCCAGCTCACCGAAGGCAGACTCTGGAAACACCATATATTTT. This codes for CASSPKADSGNTIYF.

The chain employs TRBV29-1 and TRBJ2-5; D call uncertain. The CDR3 sequence is 12 residues long. CDR1 and CDR2 from the germline V gene are SQVTM and ANQGSEA. Trimming took 7 bases from V and 5 from J, leaving 14 bases between them. CDR3 residues: CSGTNGWETQYF. The CDR3 DNA is TGCAGCGGGACGAATGGGTGGGAGACCCAGTACTTC.

The chain has TRBV6-5 and TRBJ1-5; no clear D. V dropped 0 bases and J dropped 6 bases, with 3 bases sitting between them. The CDR3 contains 12 residues. Germline CDR1 and CDR2: MNHEY and SVGAGI. The DNA of the CDR3 is TGTGCCAGCAGTTACTCGGGTCAGCCCCAGCATTTT. Translated: CASSYSGQPQHF.

The chain's CDR3 is CASSPFSSGASSGANVLTF. CDR3 DNA sequence: TGTGCCAGTAGTCCCTTCTCTAGCGGGGCCAGCTCTGGGGCCAACGTCCTGACTTTC. The chain uses TRBV19 and TRBJ2-6, with 9 bases matching TRBD2. V was pared by 5 bases and J by 0 bases, with 11 bases of the junction left unmatched. Germline CDR1 LNHDA, CDR2 SQIVND (reference sequence). This CDR3 has 19 amino acids.

The V call is TRBV18, the J call TRBJ2-7; D perhaps matches TRBD2 (5 bases). Trimming pared 2 bases from V and 1 base from J, leaving 12 bases between. Germline CDR1 KGHSH, CDR2 LQKENI. The CDR3 is 15 residues long. In nucleotides, the CDR3 is TGTGCCAGCTCACCAGGGAATAGCGTGTCCTACGAGCAGTACTTC. Encoded protein: CASSPGNSVSYEQYF.

This clone was counted a single time. The chain combines TRBV7-9 with TRBJ2-5, with no clear D. The V end lost 5 bases, the J end lost 3 bases, and 10 bases lay between the germline ends. Germline V CDR1 and CDR2: SEHNR, FQNEAQ (reference sequence). The CDR3 loop spans 13 amino acids. CDR3 amino acids: CASSRSEEETQYF. The CDR3 DNA follows: TGTGCCAGCAGCCGCAGTGAGGAAGAGACCCAGTACTTC.